Listed below are T cell receptor beta chains from one sample, sequenced in a study of T-cell memory formation after mild COVID-19. TCRdb analysed the 5' RACE reads with MiXCR anew, one entry per CDR3 protein. The table shows approximately 400,000 distinct CDR3 sequences, with roughly 17% occurring only once. Sequencing was carried out using PBMCs or a T cell subset sorted from them (not recorded which). The source of these receptors is a man between 18 and 35 years old who had mild COVID-19 (a few samples of this study predate the infection). Cell type and time point are not known. CDR3s include the opening cysteine and the closing phenylalanine or tryptophan. The D gene is left open where the match is weak. A clone size is listed for some rows: how often the clone was seen (once, few, many), or a class if it is expanded.

len,v_gene,abundance,d_gene,j_gene,CDR3aa,CDR3nt
16,TRBV7-8,.,.,TRBJ1-5,CASSLAGKGSNQPQHF,TGTGCCAGCAGCTTAGCGGGGAAGGGGAGCAATCAGCCCCAGCATTTT
16,TRBV12-3/TRBV12-4,few,.,TRBJ2-3,CASTPFGRGASDTQYF,TGTGCCAGCACCCCTTTCGGTAGGGGGGCCTCAGATACGCAGTATTTT
16,TRBV18,.,TRBD2,TRBJ2-1,CASSPSLAGGKNEQFF,TGTGCCAGCTCACCATCCTTAGCGGGGGGTAAGAATGAGCAGTTCTTC
15,TRBV7-9,few,.,TRBJ2-2,CASSTYSDGTGELFF,TGTGCCAGCAGCACCTACAGCGACGGCACCGGGGAGCTGTTTTTT
14,TRBV7-2,.,.,TRBJ2-3,CASSPKTGTDTQYF,TGTGCCAGCAGCCCTAAGACAGGCACAGATACGCAGTATTTT
14,TRBV3-1,few,.,TRBJ1-6,CASSQEGLNSPLHF,TGTGCCAGCAGCCAAGAGGGCCTAAATTCACCCCTCCACTTT
16,TRBV27,few,.,TRBJ1-1,CASSLFGGRSHTEAFF,TGTGCCAGCAGTCTCTTCGGGGGGCGGTCTCACACTGAAGCTTTCTTT
15,TRBV18,.,.,TRBJ2-1,CASSPPADPYNEQFF,TGTGCCAGCTCACCACCGGCGGACCCATACAATGAGCAGTTCTTC
13,TRBV7-9,few,.,TRBJ2-7,CASSLGGHYEQYF,TGTGCCAGCAGCTTAGGAGGGCACTACGAGCAGTACTTC
14,TRBV29-1,.,.,TRBJ2-3,CSVAFRGRTDTQYF,TGCAGCGTTGCATTTCGGGGACGCACAGATACGCAGTATTTT
14,TRBV20-1,many,TRBD1,TRBJ1-2,CSARRRGRVYGYTF,TGCAGTGCTAGAAGGAGGGGGCGGGTTTATGGCTACACCTTC
14,TRBV5-1,.,TRBD1,TRBJ2-7,CASSPGTGEGEQYF,TGCGCCAGCAGCCCAGGGACAGGGGAGGGCGAGCAGTACTTC
14,TRBV24-1,.,.,TRBJ2-3,CATSDRGLEDTQYF,TGTGCCACCAGTGACAGGGGACTGGAAGATACGCAGTATTTT
14,TRBV5-6,few,.,TRBJ2-3,CASSTRSVTDTQYF,TGTGCCAGCAGCACCCGGTCGGTGACAGATACGCAGTATTTT
16,TRBV6-5,many,TRBD2,TRBJ2-1,CASSSGGGMFVNEQFF,TGTGCCAGCAGTAGCGGGGGGGGTATGTTTGTAAATGAGCAGTTCTTC
14,TRBV19,.,.,TRBJ1-1,CASSTWDGDTEAFF,TGTGCCAGTAGTACTTGGGACGGAGACACTGAAGCTTTCTTT
14,TRBV27,.,.,TRBJ2-1,CASSLSGSRNEQFF,TGTGCCAGCAGTCTCTCGGGCAGCAGGAATGAGCAGTTCTTC
15,TRBV3-1,few,.,TRBJ1-3,CASSQDPTSGNTIYF,TGTGCCAGCAGCCAAGATCCGACTTCTGGAAACACCATATATTTT
17,TRBV4-3,many,TRBD1,TRBJ2-3,CASSQEGQGVTTDTQYF,TGCGCCAGCAGCCAAGAGGGACAGGGGGTGACGACAGATACGCAGTATTTT
14,TRBV3-1,few,.,TRBJ2-3,CASTASASTDTQYF,TGTGCCAGCACGGCTAGCGCGAGCACAGATACGCAGTATTTT
19,TRBV5-6,few,TRBD1,TRBJ2-6,CASSLAPGGYFSGANVLTF,TGTGCCAGCAGCTTGGCCCCAGGGGGCTACTTTTCTGGGGCCAACGTCCTGACTTTC
13,TRBV20-1,few,.,TRBJ2-4,CSAISASKNIQYF,TGCAGTGCCATTAGCGCTTCCAAAAACATTCAGTACTTC
15,TRBV6-1,many,.,TRBJ1-5,CASSPRRVPDQPQHF,TGTGCCAGCAGTCCCCGGAGGGTCCCCGATCAGCCCCAGCATTTT
15,TRBV5-5,many,.,TRBJ2-1,CASSSSGGGYNEQFF,TGTGCCAGCAGCTCGTCGGGGGGCGGCTACAATGAGCAGTTCTTC
11,TRBV7-9,.,.,TRBJ1-2,CASSSFYGYTF,TGTGCCAGCAGCAGTTTCTATGGCTACACCTTC
14,TRBV11-3,few,.,TRBJ2-3,CASSLDGTHDTQYF,TGTGCCAGCAGCTTAGACGGGACCCACGATACGCAGTATTTT
14,TRBV20-1,few,TRBD1,TRBJ2-5,CSASLQGASETQYF,TGCAGTGCTAGCCTACAGGGGGCCTCTGAGACCCAGTACTTC
17,TRBV6-2/TRBV6-3,few,TRBD1,TRBJ2-7,CASSYDPRQGDTYEQYF,TGTGCCAGCAGTTACGACCCGAGACAGGGGGATACCTACGAGCAGTACTTC
13,TRBV3-1,.,.,TRBJ1-3,CASSLNRENTIYF,TGTGCCAGCAGCCTCAATCGGGAAAACACCATATATTTT
16,TRBV7-7,few,TRBD1,TRBJ2-5,CASSPRDRGFQETQYF,TGTGCTAGCAGCCCCCGGGACAGGGGGTTTCAAGAGACCCAGTACTTC
14,TRBV12-3/TRBV12-4,.,.,TRBJ2-7,CASNLDGSTYEQYF,TGTGCCAGCAATCTGGACGGGAGCACCTACGAGCAGTACTTC
14,TRBV4-1,.,.,TRBJ2-1,CASSQAGGANEQFF,TGCGCCAGCAGCCAAGCTGGAGGGGCCAATGAGCAGTTCTTC
15,TRBV5-1,.,TRBD2,TRBJ2-2,CASSPGLVHTGELFF,TGCGCCAGCAGCCCGGGACTAGTGCACACCGGGGAGCTGTTTTTT
15,TRBV5-1,.,TRBD1,TRBJ1-1,CASSPYRGINTEAFF,TGCGCCAGCAGCCCCTACAGGGGGATAAACACTGAAGCTTTCTTT
15,TRBV4-3,.,.,TRBJ2-2,CASSAGWWQGGELFF,TGCGCCAGCAGCGCCGGTTGGTGGCAAGGCGGGGAGCTGTTTTTT
16,TRBV6-6,.,TRBD2,TRBJ2-3,CASRGLAGLATDTQYF,TGTGCCAGCAGGGGGCTAGCGGGGCTAGCGACAGATACGCAGTATTTT
17,TRBV7-3,few,TRBD2,TRBJ2-3,CASSLTGTSGGGDTQYF,TGTGCCAGCAGCTTAACTGGGACTAGCGGGGGTGGTGATACGCAGTATTTT
15,TRBV20-1,many,TRBD2,TRBJ2-3,CSAPTTSGSTDTQYF,TGCAGTGCCCCGACTACTAGCGGGAGCACAGATACGCAGTATTTT
17,TRBV7-2,.,TRBD2,TRBJ2-6,CASSPSGGFTGANVLTF,TGTGCCAGCAGCCCTAGCGGGGGGTTCACTGGGGCCAACGTCCTGACTTTC
15,TRBV20-1,.,.,TRBJ2-5,CSARDRVVNQETQYF,TGCAGTGCTAGAGATCGGGTGGTAAACCAAGAGACCCAGTACTTC
16,TRBV7-2,.,TRBD2,TRBJ2-3,CASSLGASGGPDTQYF,TGTGCCAGCAGCTTAGGGGCTAGCGGGGGGCCAGATACGCAGTATTTT
18,TRBV7-2,.,.,TRBJ1-5,CASSSAESKGGAGQPQHF,TGTGCCAGCAGCTCAGCGGAAAGTAAGGGGGGCGCGGGTCAGCCCCAGCATTTT
15,TRBV7-6,.,.,TRBJ1-2,CASSNRPGLNYGYTF,TGTGCCAGCAGCAACCGACCGGGCCTTAACTATGGCTACACCTTC
16,TRBV27,few,TRBD1,TRBJ1-2,CASSLSSDRGPNGYTF,TGTGCCAGCAGTTTATCCAGCGACAGGGGGCCAAATGGCTACACCTTC